These 3 T cell receptor beta chains share one sample of origin, sequenced in a study of cytomegalovirus exposure and HLA in healthy donors. The PCR contained 60 Vbeta and 13 Jbeta primers. Clones were sequenced by immunoSEQ multiplex PCR, and TCRdb holds only the in-frame ones, with some missing. The sample lists some 200,000 clones; roughly 68% were seen once. The material sequenced was PBMCs. The receptors were gathered from a woman aged 25 to 45 in good health and CMV-seronegative.

V and J are TRBV5-1 and TRBJ2-5, with TRBD1 identical over 10 bases. The J call may be mistaken, given a closer DNA end match to TRBJ2-7. The germline V gene has CDR1 SGHRS and CDR2 YFSETQ. This CDR3 is built from 16 residues. The CDR3: CASSLGLWTGGSEQYF. The CDR3 nucleotides read TGCGCCAGCAGCTTGGGCTTGTGGACAGGGGGGAGCGAGCAGTACTTC.

The J gene is TRBJ2-7, the V gene TRBV5-1; 13 positions agree with TRBD2. The ends lost 2 bases at V and 0 bases at J; junction bases unmatched: 8. Germline CDR1 reads SGHRS; CDR2 reads YFSETQ. The CDR3 sequence is 18 residues long. The CDR3 coding sequence is TGCGCCAGCAGCTTTTATCCGGGACTAGCGGGGAGCTCCTACGAGCAGTACTTC. Translating it yields CASSFYPGLAGSSYEQYF.

The rearrangement joins TRBV5-1 to TRBJ1-6, with 12 nucleotides matching TRBD1. With V trimmed by 3 bases and J by 8 bases, 9 bases remained unmatched. The CDR3 runs to 17 residues. Per the germline V gene, CDR1 is SGHRS and CDR2 is YFSETQ. In nucleotides, the CDR3 is TGCGCCAGCAGCTCAGTCCCGGGACAGGGGGCGGATTCACCCCTCCACTTT. It is translated as CASSSVPGQGADSPLHF. Supplemented by reference TRBV5-1 and TRBJ1-6, the full variable domain reads KAGVTQTPRYLIKTRGQQVTLSCSPISGHRSVSWYQQTPGQGLQFLFEYFSETQRNKGNFPGRFSGRQFSNSRSEMNVSTLELGDSALYLCASSSVPGQGADSPLHFGNGTRLTVT.